A single sample is the source of the 5 T cell receptor beta chains below, sequenced in a study of blood T cell repertoires in COVID-19. Profiling relied on immunoSEQ multiplex PCR, and the TCRdb table lists in-frame clones only, not all of them. This table holds fewer than 150,000 clones, 84% found once. Input material: PBMCs or T cells enriched from blood (not recorded which). These receptors were taken from a man over 45 in a cohort exposed to, infected with or recovered from COVID-19 (not recorded which).

This chain links TRBV5-6 with TRBJ1-3, with unresolved D. The V gene lost 2 bases and the J gene lost 7 bases, with 16 bases spanning the gap. This CDR3 has 15 residues. Germline V CDR1 and CDR2: SGHDT, YYEEEE. CDR3 region: CASSFGITVGNTIYF. CDR3 DNA sequence: TGTGCCAGCAGCTTCGGTATCACAGTTGGTAACACCATATATTTT.

The J gene is TRBJ1-3, the V gene TRBV28; TRBD1 agrees at 12 bases. Trimming cost V 10 bases and J 8 bases; bases outside gene matches: 9. This CDR3 comprises 14 residues. Germline-derived CDR1 and CDR2 are MDHEN and SYDVKM. CDR3: CATASRDRGHTIYF. The CDR3 DNA reads TGTGCCACTGCTTCCCGGGACAGGGGGCACACCATATATTTT.

The V gene is TRBV20-1, the J gene TRBJ1-2, with D perhaps matching TRBD1 (5 bases). V lost 6 bases and J lost 6, with 11 bases in between. Germline V CDR1 and CDR2: DFQATT, SNEGSKA (reference sequence). The CDR3 sequence is 11 residues long. Here the CDR3 reads CSAMTENGYTF. For the CDR3, the DNA is TGCAGTGCAATGACAGAGAATGGCTACACCTTC.

This clone was seen once. The chain combines TRBV24-1 with TRBJ1-5; D is possibly TRBD1 (6 bases). The germline V gene encodes CDR1 KGHDR and CDR2 SFDVKD. Trimming stripped 12 bases from V and 2 bases from J, with 13 bases between. The CDR3 loop spans 13 amino acids. The CDR3 DNA follows: TGTGCCCGAAGGCGGGGGCGCAATCAGCCCCAGCATTTT. It encodes CARRRGRNQPQHF.

In this sample, this clone turned up once. The gene calls are TRBV19 and TRBJ1-2; 7 nucleotides match TRBD1. From germline, CDR1 is LNHDA and CDR2 SQIVND (reference sequence). Trimming removed 2 bases from V and 0 bases from J; junction bases left unmatched: 9. CDR3 length: 17 amino acids. In DNA, the CDR3 is TGTGCCAGTAGTATACGGCCCCCGGGACAGCCTAACTATGGCTACACCTTC. Its translation: CASSIRPPGQPNYGYTF.